This TCR beta chain was recovered during a study of technical replicates of blood from a handful of donors. Repertoires were generated with immunoSEQ multiplex PCR, while TCRdb's copy carries only in-frame clones and drops some. The sample shows tens of thousands of clones, approximately 92% of them seen only once. Germline CDR1 is MNHEY and CDR2 is SMNVEV (reference sequence). Germline trimming cut 6 bases from V and 6 bases from J; bases unmatched to any gene: 11. This CDR3 is 14 amino acids long. This TCR was sampled from a human donor in good health. The V call is TRBV27, the J call TRBJ2-7; 7 bases agree with TRBD1. The sample consisted of T cells isolated from PBMCs. The CDR3 region is CASSLRDSSSEQYF. DNA for the CDR3: TGTGCCAGCAGCCTACGGGACAGTTCGTCCGAGCAGTACTTC.